These T cell receptor beta chains were read from a single sample in a study of Ad26.COV2.S vaccination and SARS-CoV-2 variants. Some clones are missing from TCRdb's copy, which holds only in-frame ones; the method was immunoSEQ multiplex PCR. The table records some 240,000 clones, 87% of them present only once. The sequences come from peripheral blood, collected in a trial of Ad26.COV2.S vaccine versus placebo. These TCRs come from a person between 18 and 59 years old who received the Ad26.COV2.S COVID-19 vaccine or a placebo. CDR3s include the opening cysteine and the closing phenylalanine or tryptophan. The D gene is left open where the match is weak. A row's size may be missing; if present it is once, few, many or a size class.

size	V	J	length	D	DNA	CDR3
NA	TRBV5-5	TRBJ2-3	17	TRBD2	TGTGCCAGCAGCTTGGAAAGGACTAGCGGGAAACCAGATACGCAGTATTTT	CASSLERTSGKPDTQYF
NA	TRBV7-9	TRBJ1-5	14	NA	TGTGCCAGCAGCCCCTCTCGAGGGAATCAGCCCCAGCATTTT	CASSPSRGNQPQHF
NA	TRBV5-6	TRBJ2-1	11	NA	TGTGCCAGCAGCTTTGGTGTTGAGCAGTTCTTC	CASSFGVEQFF
NA	TRBV11-1	TRBJ2-2	15	TRBD2	TGTGCCAGCAGCTTTGGGGGACTAGCGACCGGGGAGCTGTTTTTT	CASSFGGLATGELFF
NA	TRBV7-7	TRBJ2-3	15	NA	TGTGCCAGCAGCTTACTCCCAGCCTCCACAGATACGCAGTATTTT	CASSLLPASTDTQYF
NA	TRBV27	TRBJ1-2	14	TRBD1	TGTGCCAGCAGCCCACAGGGGCTGGCCTATGGCTACACCTTC	CASSPQGLAYGYTF
NA	TRBV4-2	TRBJ1-2	15	NA	TGTGCCAGCCACGGGGGGGGGCTCGCTAACTATGGCTACACCTTC	CASHGGGLANYGYTF
NA	TRBV19	TRBJ1-1	16	NA	TGTGCCAGTGCCTCAGGGACAAATTATAGGTTCGCTGAAGCTTTCTTT	CASASGTNYRFAEAFF
NA	TRBV27	TRBJ2-5	16	NA	TGTGCCAGCAGTTTAATAGGGGTTATGGGGGGAGAGACCCAGTACTTC	CASSLIGVMGGETQYF
NA	TRBV29-1	TRBJ2-3	14	TRBD1	TGCAGCGTTGAAGGGACAGGACGGTTAGATACGCAGTATTTT	CSVEGTGRLDTQYF
NA	TRBV5-4	TRBJ2-2	16	TRBD1	TGTGCCAGCAGCGTCAAGACAGGGGCGAACACCGGGGAGCTGTTTTTT	CASSVKTGANTGELFF
NA	TRBV5-8	TRBJ2-2	14	NA	TGTGCCACCCGTCGGGGGCGAGACACCGGGGAGCTGTTTTTT	CATRRGRDTGELFF
NA	TRBV10-2	TRBJ2-5	18	TRBD2	TGCGCCAGCAGTGAGGGTGAACTAGCGCTAGGAGTGGGAGAGACCCAGTACTTC	CASSEGELALGVGETQYF
once	TRBV19	TRBJ2-2	15	TRBD2	TGTGCCGCCGAGACCGGGGGGGTGAACACCGGGGAGCTGTTTTTT	CAAETGGVNTGELFF
NA	TRBV4-1	TRBJ1-1	16	NA	TGCGCCAGCAGCCAAGATGCGACAGGTTCCCAGCAACGGGCTTTCTTT	CASSQDATGSQQRAFF